A single sample gave rise to the 26 T cell receptor beta chains below, sequenced in a study of T cell responses to AZD1222 COVID-19 vaccine. Clones were read by immunoSEQ multiplex PCR, and TCRdb kept only the in-frame ones, dropping some. The profile covers more than 95,000 clones, with 85% to 90% appearing a single time and 2% to 3% taken by the ten largest. The material was peripheral blood, obtained on day 0 of AZD1222 vaccination. These receptors were collected from an adult in good health.

Turning to this clone: The identical CDR3 is also encoded by other nucleotide sequences in the sample. The chain combines TRBV15 with TRBJ2-3, with a tentative D call TRBD2 (5 bases). The ends were cut back, 2 bases at V and 0 bases at J, with 9 bases in the middle. Germline V gene data show CDR1 as LNHNV and CDR2 as YYDKDF (reference sequence). The CDR3 totals 15 residues. CDR3 sequence (DNA): TGTGCCACCAGCAGAACTAGTGGGAGCACAGATACGCAGTATTTT. Its translation is CATSRTSGSTDTQYF.

This chain joins TRBV6-5 and TRBJ1-2; TRBD1 aligns across 7 bases. After removal of 6 bases from V and 8 bases from J, the junction contained 15 bases not matched to a gene. Germline V CDR1 and CDR2: MNHEY, SVGAGI. CDR3 length: 15 residues. CDR3 DNA: TGTGCCAGCAGAAGATACCGGGACAGTCCACAAGGCTACACCTTC. Protein product: CASRRYRDSPQGYTF.

This chain links TRBV24-1 with TRBJ1-1; TRBD1 matches at 9 bases. CDR1 is KGHDR, CDR2 SFDVKD, per germline. This CDR3 is 14 amino acids long. The V gene end was trimmed by 5 bases and the J gene end by 11 bases; junction bases not matched to a gene: 11. The CDR3 nucleotides are TGTGCCACCAGTGGAGCCGGGACAGGGCGTGGGGCTTTCTTT. It is translated as CATSGAGTGRGAFF.

The chain recombines TRBV28 with TRBJ1-5; 7 nucleotides agree with TRBD1. Per the germline V gene, CDR1 is MDHEN and CDR2 is SYDVKM. V shed 4 bases, J shed 9 bases, and the junction held 9 bases outside the gene matches. CDR3 length equals 14 residues. CDR3 coding DNA: TGTGCCAGCAGTTCGACCGGACAGGCAGGGCCCCAGCATTTT. It encodes CASSSTGQAGPQHF.

The rearrangement links TRBV2 to TRBJ2-1; D tentatively fits TRBD1 or TRBD2 (5 bases each). The CDR3 length is 16 residues. CDR1 and CDR2 (germline): SNHLY, FYNNEI. The V end lost 2 bases, the J end lost 5 bases, and 16 bases lay between the germline ends. CDR3 loop: CASSERVRGTHNEQFF. The CDR3 DNA is TGTGCCAGCAGTGAACGAGTCCGTGGGACCCACAATGAGCAGTTCTTC.

The chain is built from TRBV7-9 and TRBJ2-3; 12 bases are shared with TRBD2. Germline CDR1 and CDR2: SEHNR and FQNEAQ (reference sequence). V gave up 0 bases and J gave up 3 bases; unmatched junction bases: 4. The CDR3 is made up of 17 amino acids. The CDR3 coding sequence is TGTGCCAGCAGCTTAGCATTTCTAGCGGGGGGGACAGATACGCAGTATTTT. Translating it yields CASSLAFLAGGTDTQYF.

This chain links TRBV2 with TRBJ2-1; D perhaps matches TRBD2 (6 bases). In germline, CDR1 is SNHLY, CDR2 FYNNEI. This CDR3 has 14 residues. V shed 8 bases and J shed 5 bases, with 16 bases lying between them. This CDR3 is CASHSGRFNNEQFF. CDR3 bases: TGTGCCAGCCATAGCGGACGCTTCAACAATGAGCAGTTCTTC. Full variable domain (remainder filled in from reference TRBV2 and TRBJ2-1): EPEVTQTPSHQVTQMGQEVILRCVPISNHLYFYWYRQILGQKVEFLVSFYNNEISEKSEIFDDQFSVERPDGSNFTLKIRSTKLEDSAMYFCASHSGRFNNEQFFGPGTRLTVL.

This clone was seen once. The genes are TRBV28 and TRBJ1-4; no clear D. Trimming shortened V by 6 bases and J by 9 bases, and 20 bases separated the two germline ends. Germline lookup yields CDR1 MDHEN and CDR2 SYDVKM. CDR3 length: 15 amino acids. The CDR3, as DNA: TGTGCCAGCAGCCCCACCGGGGAACTGGGGAAAAAACTGTTTTTT. Translating it yields CASSPTGELGKKLFF.

This clone was found a few times. The rearrangement uses TRBV21-1 and TRBJ1-2; the table calls TRBD1, which could not be checked here. TRBV21-1 counts as a pseudogene. The CDR3 runs 16 residues. CDR3 DNA: TGTGCCAGCAGAGTCAGACAGGGGGGCGTACACTATGGCTACACCTTC. This sequence encodes CASRVRQGGVHYGYTF.

V and J are TRBV23-1 and TRBJ2-7; D is uncertain. TRBV23-1 is identified as an open reading frame with a role that is uncertain. CDR3 length equals 13 residues. Trimming cost V 4 bases and J 9 bases, with 16 bases left between them. CDR3 amino acids: CASSRSSPHGQYF. The DNA for the CDR3 is TGCGCCAGCAGTCGAAGCTCCCCTCATGGGCAGTACTTC.

CDR3 bases: TGTGCCAGCAGCCTCCGGACCGGCGGAAACACCATATATTTT. The encoded protein is CASSLRTGGNTIYF. The V and J genes are TRBV13 and TRBJ1-3; D gene ambiguous. Trimming cost V 5 bases and J 4 bases, with 12 bases left between them. Germline lookup yields CDR1 PRHDT and CDR2 FYEKMQ (reference sequence). The CDR3 runs 14 residues.

The gene calls are TRBV14 and TRBJ1-1; weak D call: TRBD1 (5 bases). Trimming shortened V by 4 bases and J by 2 bases, and 11 bases separated the two germline ends. The CDR3 is 14 residues long. The V gene's germline CDR1 is SGHDN and CDR2 FVKESK. The CDR3 DNA sequence: TGTGCCAGCAGCCCCGGGGCGGGTAACACTGAAGCTTTCTTT. It yields the protein CASSPGAGNTEAFF.

The rearrangement joins TRBV7-9 to TRBJ1-1; D gene uncertain. The CDR3 is 13 residues long. Germline CDR1 reads SEHNR; CDR2 reads FQNEAQ (reference sequence). V dropped 4 bases and J dropped 4 bases, with 10 bases sitting between them. CDR3 residues: CASSSPRGTEAFF. CDR3 sequence (DNA): TGTGCCAGCAGCTCACCACGCGGCACTGAAGCTTTCTTT.

This clone occurred once. The rearrangement uses TRBV10-1 and TRBJ2-1, with D maybe TRBD1 (5 bases). The germline V and J ends were trimmed by 5 bases and 0 bases, with 14 bases remaining between them. The CDR3 extends over 16 amino acids. CDR1 WNHNN and CDR2 SYGVQD come from the germline V gene (reference sequence). CDR3 amino acids: CASSPTGASSYNEQFF. Here the CDR3 DNA reads TGCGCCAGCAGTCCCACAGGCGCCAGCTCCTACAATGAGCAGTTCTTC.

This clone was seen a handful of times. The chain recombines TRBV5-5 with TRBJ2-7; a weak D match, TRBD1 (5 bases). CDR1 SGHKS and CDR2 YYEKEE come from the germline V gene (reference sequence). CDR3 length: 15 residues. V was shortened by 1 base and J by 3 bases, with 14 bases between the two germline ends. The DNA for the CDR3 is TGTGCCAGCAGCTTGTCCGAGACAGAAAGCTACGAGCAGTACTTC. Amino acids: CASSLSETESYEQYF.

The V call is TRBV4-2, the J call TRBJ2-7; 7 nucleotides line up with TRBD1. With V trimmed by 1 base and J by 1 base, 4 bases remained unmatched. The germline V gene has CDR1 LGHNA and CDR2 YNFKEQ. The CDR3 is made up of 15 amino acids. The DNA of the CDR3 is TGTGCCAGCAGCCAAGGGACAGGATCATCCTACGAGCAGTACTTC. This translates into CASSQGTGSSYEQYF.

This clone was seen just once. The J gene is TRBJ2-7, the V gene TRBV29-1, with TRBD2 matching 9 bases. The CDR3 runs 12 residues. Per the germline V gene, CDR1 is SQVTM and CDR2 is ANQGSEA. Trimming removed 3 bases from V and 4 bases from J; junction bases left unmatched: 1. CDR3 in amino acids: CSVDSGSYEQYF. CDR3 DNA: TGCAGCGTTGATAGCGGGAGTTACGAGCAGTACTTC.

This chain links TRBV19 with TRBJ1-5; TRBD1 agrees at 9 bases. V gave up 7 bases and J gave up 3 bases; unmatched junction bases: 7. The CDR3 sequence is 15 residues long. Germline CDR1 reads LNHDA; CDR2 reads SQIVND (reference sequence). Written as DNA, the CDR3 is TGTGCCAGTACCTTCACAGGGGGCTCCAATCAGCCCCAGCATTTT. Protein: CASTFTGGSNQPQHF.

The chain combines TRBV5-4 with TRBJ2-1; 7 nucleotides line up with TRBD2. After removal of 4 bases from V and 7 bases from J, the junction contained 11 bases not matched to a gene. The CDR3 totals 15 residues. From germline, CDR1 is SGHNT and CDR2 YYREEE (reference sequence). Written as DNA, the CDR3 is TGTGCCAGCAGCATAGGACTAGTTGGAGTTAATGAGCAGTTCTTC. This sequence encodes CASSIGLVGVNEQFF.

In DNA form, the CDR3 reads TGTGCCAGCGTTGAGGCGGGGAGGACTGAAGCTTTCTTT. Its translation is CASVEAGRTEAFF. This sequence joins TRBV27 and TRBJ1-1; no firm D call. Germline-derived CDR1 and CDR2 are MNHEY and SMNVEV (reference sequence). The length of the CDR3 is 13 residues. V lost 8 bases and J 5 bases, leaving 15 bases between the germline ends.

The rearrangement joins TRBV5-1 to TRBJ1-1; D is unclear. Germline CDR1 and CDR2: SGHRS and YFSETQ. CDR3 length: 15 residues. Trimming pared 1 base from V and 0 bases from J, leaving 10 bases between. The CDR3 bases are TGCGCCAGCAGCTTGCAGAAAGGCATGAACACTGAAGCTTTCTTT. Amino acid sequence: CASSLQKGMNTEAFF.

V is TRBV4-1 and J is TRBJ1-2; D may be TRBD1 (6 bases). The CDR3 runs to 19 residues. V lost 2 bases, J lost 8 bases, and 30 bases lay in between. Per germline, CDR1 MGHRA and CDR2 YSYEKL. The CDR3 sequence is CASSQLLNPGTSLRSGYTF. CDR3 nucleotides: TGCGCCAGCAGCCAATTACTTAACCCCGGGACATCTCTACGGAGCGGCTACACCTTC.

The rearrangement joins TRBV15 to TRBJ2-7, with D possibly being TRBD1 or TRBD2 (6 bases each). The CDR3 is 14 amino acids. Trimming took 5 bases from V and 3 from J, leaving 14 bases between them. Germline V gene lookup returns CDR1 LNHNV and CDR2 YYDKDF (reference sequence). This CDR3 reads CATSGARGDYEQYF. The CDR3 coding sequence is TGTGCCACCAGCGGGGCGAGGGGGGACTACGAGCAGTACTTC.

V usage is TRBV10-2 and J usage is TRBJ1-5; D might be TRBD1 (5 bases). The CDR3 length is 13 residues. Germline CDR1 is WSHSY and CDR2 is SAAADI. The V end lost 4 bases, the J end lost 3 bases, and 7 bases lay between the germline ends. CDR3 residues: CASSGQFNQPQHF. The CDR3 DNA reads as TGCGCCAGCAGTGGACAGTTCAATCAGCCCCAGCATTTT.

The chain joins TRBV7-9 to TRBJ2-7; D possibly corresponds to TRBD1 (6 bases). The ends were cut back, 1 base at V and 4 bases at J, with 14 bases in the middle. The CDR3 runs 15 residues. CDR1 and CDR2 from the germline V gene are SEHNR and FQNEAQ (reference sequence). The CDR3 DNA sequence: TGTGCCAGCAGCTTAGGTGGACAGCGAGAGTACGAGCAGTACTTC. It encodes CASSLGGQREYEQYF.

The chain employs TRBV20-1 and TRBJ2-5; unclear D gene. This CDR3 region has 12 residues. The germline CDR1 and CDR2 sequences are DFQATT and SNEGSKA (reference sequence). Deletions cut 3 bases from V and 5 bases from J, with 10 bases between. For the CDR3, the DNA is TGCAGTGCTAGTCCCACCGGGGAGACCCAGTACTTC. Protein sequence: CSASPTGETQYF.